This is a list of T cell receptor beta chains from one sample in a study of T cell responses to AZD1222 COVID-19 vaccine. Method: immunoSEQ multiplex PCR; TCRdb's copy keeps in-frame clones and lacks some. Of over 60,000 clones in the sample, around 90% are singletons; the top ten hold roughly 4.9%. Source: peripheral blood, taken 28 days after the second dose of the MenACWY control vaccine. The receptor source for this set is an adult who received the MenACWY meningococcal vaccine as a control. Each CDR3 is given with its conserved first and last residue. The order of the fields is clone size, CDR3 length, D gene, V gene, J gene, CDR3 protein, CDR3 DNA. D genes are given only for firm matches. The size of a clone is reported for some rows only, either as once, few or many, or as a class for expanded clones.

clone size: NA
CDR3 length: 14
D gene: TRBD1
V gene: TRBV6-6
J gene: TRBJ1-4
CDR3 protein: CASNQQGGGEKLFF
CDR3 DNA: TGTGCCAGCAACCAACAGGGAGGGGGCGAAAAACTGTTTTTT

clone size: NA
CDR3 length: 13
D gene: NA
V gene: TRBV3-1/TRBV3-2
J gene: TRBJ2-2
CDR3 protein: CASSQAPYGELFF
CDR3 DNA: TGTGCCAGCAGCCAGGCTCCTTACGGCGAGCTGTTTTTT

clone size: NA
CDR3 length: 13
D gene: NA
V gene: TRBV30
J gene: TRBJ1-1
CDR3 protein: CAWVRTDHFEAFF
CDR3 DNA: TGTGCCTGGGTCCGGACAGACCATTTTGAAGCTTTCTTT

clone size: NA
CDR3 length: 18
D gene: NA
V gene: TRBV6-2/TRBV6-3
J gene: TRBJ1-5
CDR3 protein: CASSLTRLQGVSNQPQHF
CDR3 DNA: TGTGCCAGCAGTCTAACAAGACTACAAGGGGTAAGCAATCAGCCCCAGCATTTT

clone size: once
CDR3 length: 16
D gene: TRBD2
V gene: TRBV2
J gene: TRBJ2-7
CDR3 protein: CAIKQSDSGLPGEQYF
CDR3 DNA: TGTGCCATCAAGCAAAGCGATAGCGGGCTCCCCGGCGAGCAGTACTTC

clone size: NA
CDR3 length: 13
D gene: TRBD1
V gene: TRBV5-1
J gene: TRBJ1-4
CDR3 protein: CASSLGGWEKLFF
CDR3 DNA: TGCGCCAGCAGCTTAGGGGGCTGGGAAAAACTGTTTTTT

clone size: NA
CDR3 length: 13
D gene: NA
V gene: TRBV30
J gene: TRBJ1-2
CDR3 protein: CAWSVAGWHGYTF
CDR3 DNA: TGTGCCTGGAGTGTGGCAGGGTGGCATGGCTACACCTTC

clone size: once
CDR3 length: 15
D gene: TRBD2
V gene: TRBV5-1
J gene: TRBJ2-7
CDR3 protein: CASSLAGTRDYEQYF
CDR3 DNA: TGCGCCAGCAGCTTGGCCGGGACTAGGGACTACGAGCAGTACTTC

clone size: NA
CDR3 length: 13
D gene: NA
V gene: TRBV6-2/TRBV6-3
J gene: TRBJ1-5
CDR3 protein: CASSYGSNQPQHF
CDR3 DNA: TGTGCCAGCAGTTACGGGAGCAATCAGCCCCAGCATTTT

clone size: NA
CDR3 length: 14
D gene: NA
V gene: TRBV19
J gene: TRBJ2-1
CDR3 protein: CASTPRGVNNEQFF
CDR3 DNA: TGTGCCAGTACCCCGCGCGGAGTCAACAATGAGCAGTTCTTC

clone size: NA
CDR3 length: 15
D gene: TRBD1
V gene: TRBV2
J gene: TRBJ2-7
CDR3 protein: CASSIRGTGGYEQYF
CDR3 DNA: TGTGCCAGCAGTATCCGCGGGACAGGGGGGTACGAGCAGTACTTC

clone size: NA
CDR3 length: 14
D gene: NA
V gene: TRBV3-1/TRBV3-2
J gene: TRBJ1-4
CDR3 protein: CASSPWGANEKLFF
CDR3 DNA: TGTGCCAGCAGCCCATGGGGCGCAAATGAAAAACTGTTTTTT

clone size: NA
CDR3 length: 12
D gene: TRBD1
V gene: TRBV30
J gene: TRBJ1-2
CDR3 protein: CAATGVGDGYTF
CDR3 DNA: TGTGCCGCTACAGGGGTGGGCGATGGCTACACCTTC

clone size: NA
CDR3 length: 13
D gene: NA
V gene: TRBV28
J gene: TRBJ1-5
CDR3 protein: CASSLDSNQPQHF
CDR3 DNA: TGTGCCAGCAGTTTAGACAGCAATCAGCCCCAGCATTTT

clone size: NA
CDR3 length: 11
D gene: NA
V gene: TRBV29-1
J gene: TRBJ1-3
CDR3 protein: CSVMSGNTIYF
CDR3 DNA: TGCAGCGTTATGTCGGGAAACACCATATATTTT

clone size: NA
CDR3 length: 14
D gene: NA
V gene: TRBV30
J gene: TRBJ1-2
CDR3 protein: CAWSGQSINYGYTF
CDR3 DNA: TGTGCCTGGAGTGGACAGTCAATTAACTATGGCTACACCTTC

clone size: NA
CDR3 length: 14
D gene: NA
V gene: TRBV5-1
J gene: TRBJ1-4
CDR3 protein: CASSTGPAGAKLFF
CDR3 DNA: TGCGCCAGCAGCACGGGACCGGCGGGGGCAAAACTGTTTTTT

clone size: NA
CDR3 length: 13
D gene: NA
V gene: TRBV30
J gene: TRBJ1-1
CDR3 protein: CAWSAGVNTEAFF
CDR3 DNA: TGTGCCTGGAGCGCTGGGGTGAACACTGAAGCTTTCTTT

clone size: NA
CDR3 length: 15
D gene: NA
V gene: TRBV28
J gene: TRBJ1-3
CDR3 protein: CASSLAGEAGNTIYF
CDR3 DNA: TGTGCCAGCAGTTTAGCAGGGGAGGCTGGAAACACCATATATTTT

clone size: once
CDR3 length: 15
D gene: NA
V gene: TRBV28
J gene: TRBJ1-5
CDR3 protein: CASSSLGGGDQPQHF
CDR3 DNA: TGTGCCAGCAGTTCCCTGGGTGGGGGGGATCAGCCCCAGCATTTT

clone size: NA
CDR3 length: 15
D gene: NA
V gene: TRBV2
J gene: TRBJ2-2
CDR3 protein: CASQGSGGPLGELFF
CDR3 DNA: TGTGCCAGCCAGGGTTCAGGGGGGCCCTTGGGGGAGCTGTTTTTT

clone size: NA
CDR3 length: 15
D gene: NA
V gene: TRBV11-2
J gene: TRBJ2-7
CDR3 protein: CASSLVGTAYYEQYF
CDR3 DNA: TGTGCCAGCAGCTTAGTAGGGACGGCTTACTACGAGCAGTACTTC

clone size: NA
CDR3 length: 13
D gene: NA
V gene: TRBV21-1
J gene: TRBJ2-1
CDR3 protein: CASPASSRHEQFF
CDR3 DNA: TGTGCCAGCCCAGCATCAAGTCGTCATGAGCAGTTCTTC

clone size: NA
CDR3 length: 16
D gene: TRBD2
V gene: TRBV6-1
J gene: TRBJ2-5
CDR3 protein: CASSALRGGLQETQYF
CDR3 DNA: TGTGCCAGCAGTGCGTTGCGGGGGGGCCTCCAAGAGACCCAGTACTTC

clone size: NA
CDR3 length: 15
D gene: TRBD2
V gene: TRBV6-1
J gene: TRBJ2-3
CDR3 protein: CASSDGGGEGDTQYF
CDR3 DNA: TGTGCCAGCAGTGATGGCGGGGGGGAGGGGGATACGCAGTATTTT

clone size: NA
CDR3 length: 15
D gene: TRBD1
V gene: TRBV6-5
J gene: TRBJ1-2
CDR3 protein: CASSSNPGTEYGYTF
CDR3 DNA: TGTGCCAGCAGTTCCAACCCCGGGACAGAATATGGCTACACCTTC

clone size: NA
CDR3 length: 15
D gene: NA
V gene: TRBV9
J gene: TRBJ2-1
CDR3 protein: CASSVEGGPYNEQFF
CDR3 DNA: TGTGCCAGCAGCGTAGAGGGGGGACCCTACAATGAGCAGTTCTTC

clone size: NA
CDR3 length: 15
D gene: NA
V gene: TRBV15
J gene: TRBJ2-7
CDR3 protein: CATSRHDTGLVEQYF
CDR3 DNA: TGTGCCACCAGCAGACATGATACAGGCTTGGTCGAGCAGTACTTC

clone size: NA
CDR3 length: 14
D gene: TRBD1
V gene: TRBV5-5
J gene: TRBJ2-7
CDR3 protein: CASRPGQGAYEQYF
CDR3 DNA: TGTGCCAGCAGACCCGGACAGGGGGCGTACGAGCAGTACTTC